The 27 T cell receptor beta chains below all came from one sample that was sequenced in a study of human T cells and chemical hapten exposure. The time point was: pre-sensitization, week 0. Specified treatment: therapeutic diphenylcyclopropenone sensitization with weekly scalp DPC. TCRdb re-derived calls from the RACE reads in MiXCR, one entry per CDR3 protein. Found here are about 90,000 distinct CDR3 sequences, around 7.9% of them singletons; the top ten hold just over 2.5%. Sequencing was performed on whole blood, taken in connection with sensitization to the hapten diphenylcyclopropenone (DPC). The receptors originated from a man aged 40-49 years with alopecia areata. Some clones in this sample may be carry-over from other donors' samples.

This rearrangement joins TRBV12-3 or TRBV12-4 to TRBJ2-7, with 9 nucleotides matching TRBD1. The CDR3 has 14 amino acids. With V trimmed by 3 bases and J by 6 bases, 6 bases remained unmatched. The CDR3 DNA reads TGTGCCAGCAGTTTGACAGGGGGAGCGGCCGAGCAGTACGTC. Translation: CASSLTGGAAEQYV.

The table lists this clonotype with many counts. V and J are TRBV6-6 and TRBJ2-4, with 10 bases lining up with TRBD2. V shed 3 bases, J shed 0 bases, and the junction held 11 bases outside the gene matches. CDR3 length: 19 amino acids. Germline loops: CDR1 MNHNY, CDR2 SVGAGI (reference sequence). CDR3 sequence reads: CASSYPSGGSQVAKNIQYF. In DNA form, the CDR3 reads TGTGCCAGCAGTTATCCTAGCGGGGGAAGCCAGGTAGCCAAAAACATTCAGTACTTC.

In this sample, this clonotype turned up many times. The chain combines TRBV28 with TRBJ2-7, with D possibly being TRBD1 or TRBD2 (5 bases each). In germline, CDR1 is MDHEN, CDR2 SYDVKM. The V end lost 5 bases, the J end lost 2 bases, and 16 bases lay between the germline ends. The length of the CDR3 is 15 residues. The CDR3 region has the DNA TGTGCCAGCAGTCCATCCGGGACGCGAACCTACGAGCAGTACTTC. It translates to CASSPSGTRTYEQYF.

This clonotype was seen only a few times. The rearrangement uses TRBV7-6 and TRBJ2-1; the match to TRBD2 covers 7 bases. The CDR3 runs to 17 residues. Losses at the gene ends were 4 bases for V and 0 bases for J; bases not matched to a gene: 9. Per the germline V gene, CDR1 is SGHVS and CDR2 is FNYEAQ. The CDR3 DNA sequence: TGTGCCAGCAGCTCCCTAGTGGGAGGGCCCTCCTACAATGAGCAGTTCTTC. As protein: CASSSLVGGPSYNEQFF.

In this sample, this clonotype turned up many times. This CDR3 is CASSYTNRGSDEKLFF. In nucleotides, the CDR3 is TGTGCCAGCAGTTACACCAACAGGGGGTCCGATGAAAAACTGTTTTTT. J is TRBJ1-4 and V is TRBV6-5; 8 bases match TRBD1. The CDR3 totals 16 residues. Trimming at V came to 2 bases and at J to 6 bases, leaving 8 bases not matched to a gene. In germline, CDR1 is MNHEY, CDR2 SVGAGI.

With respect to this clonotype: Given a much more abundant clone one base away, this may be a read error. The chain uses TRBV20-1 and TRBJ2-2; no firm D call. The CDR3 extends over 12 amino acids. Germline CDR1 and CDR2: DFQATT and SNEGSKA (reference sequence). V gave up 1 base and J gave up 8 bases, with 8 bases separating them. CDR3 region: CSARGPQGELFF. The CDR3 coding sequence is TGCAGTGCTAGAGGCCCGCAAGGGGAGCTGTTTTTT.

This clonotype was observed many times. The chain combines TRBV3-1 with TRBJ1-2; D gene ambiguous. V was shortened by 2 bases and J by 8 bases, with 12 bases between the two germline ends. The CDR3 length is 13 residues. Germline CDR1 and CDR2: LGHDT and YNNKEL (reference sequence). Here the CDR3 reads CASSQFQVDGYTF. In nucleotides, the CDR3 is TGTGCCAGCAGCCAATTCCAGGTCGACGGCTACACCTTC.

This clonotype was seen only a few times. The gene calls are TRBV30 and TRBJ1-1; D is undetermined. Trimming took 4 bases from V and 2 from J, leaving 8 bases between them. Germline CDR1 GTSNPN, CDR2 SVGIG (reference sequence). This CDR3 has 12 residues. The CDR3 here is CAWMFPNTEAFF. As DNA, the CDR3 is TGTGCCTGGATGTTTCCCAACACTGAAGCTTTCTTT.

The J gene is TRBJ2-3, the V gene TRBV7-9, with D perhaps TRBD1 (5 bases). Germline V gene lookup returns CDR1 SEHNR and CDR2 FQNEAQ (reference sequence). The CDR3 sequence is 14 residues long. Between the trimmed V and J ends, which lost 3 bases and 2 bases, there was a span of 9 bases. Here the CDR3 reads CASSFQGTTDTQYF. In DNA, the CDR3 is TGTGCCAGCAGCTTTCAGGGAACCACAGATACGCAGTATTTT.

Only a few counts were recorded for this clonotype. The chain couples TRBV24-1 to TRBJ2-5; D not resolved. The CDR3 is 13 amino acids. Germline CDR1 and CDR2: KGHDR and SFDVKD. Trimming left V 4 bases short and J 5 bases short, with 10 bases between. The DNA of the CDR3 is TGTGCCACCAGTGACCTGACGGTTGAGACCCAGTACTTC. It codes for CATSDLTVETQYF.

The V call is TRBV6-2 or TRBV6-3, the J call TRBJ2-7, with TRBD2 as a possible D gene (5 bases). The CDR3 extends over 15 amino acids. V lost 0 bases, J lost 2 bases, and 11 bases lay in between. Germline V gives CDR1 MNHEY, CDR2 SVGEGT. The CDR3 nucleotides are TGTGCCAGCAGTTACTCGAGGGCCTCCCCCTACGAGCAGTACTTC. Its translation: CASSYSRASPYEQYF.

This clonotype came up many times. The V call is TRBV24-1, the J call TRBJ1-5, with D hard to call. Trimming pared 6 bases from V and 4 bases from J, leaving 21 bases between. The CDR3 spans 17 residues. Germline V gene lookup returns CDR1 KGHDR and CDR2 SFDVKD. The CDR3 is CATSPPSTERPNQPQHF. CDR3 sequence (DNA): TGTGCCACCAGTCCCCCCTCGACGGAAAGACCTAATCAGCCCCAGCATTTT.

This clonotype occurred many times. The rearrangement uses TRBV4-3 and TRBJ2-3; 10 bases align to TRBD1. V gave up 1 base and J gave up 2 bases; unmatched junction bases: 9. The CDR3 runs 18 residues. Germline loops: CDR1 LGHNA, CDR2 YSLEER. The DNA of the CDR3 is TGCGCCAGCAGCCAAGGACTACCTGGGACAGGGGCCACAGATACGCAGTATTTT. Amino acids: CASSQGLPGTGATDTQYF.

This chain joins TRBV5-1 and TRBJ2-7; D is perhaps TRBD2 (6 bases). CDR1 SGHRS and CDR2 YFSETQ come from the germline V gene. This CDR3 is built from 14 residues. Trimming took 4 bases from V and 5 from J, leaving 16 bases between them. CDR3 sequence: CASSNAGTANEQYF. For the CDR3, the DNA is TGCGCCAGCAGCAACGCAGGGACTGCTAACGAGCAGTACTTC.

This clonotype was seen a few times. This chain joins TRBV6-6 and TRBJ2-1; 12 bases line up with TRBD1. The CDR3 loop spans 22 amino acids. Trimming at V came to 6 bases and at J to 4 bases, leaving 25 bases not matched to a gene. Germline loops: CDR1 MNHNY, CDR2 SVGAGI (reference sequence). The CDR3 sequence is CASSETGTGGLAGMKGYNEQFF. The CDR3 bases are TGTGCCAGCAGCGAGACCGGGACAGGGGGCCTAGCGGGAATGAAGGGATACAATGAGCAGTTCTTC.

The chain combines TRBV5-5 with TRBJ2-3; D tentatively reads TRBD1 or TRBD2 (5 bases each). Germline V gives CDR1 SGHKS, CDR2 YYEKEE (reference sequence). Trimming removed 4 bases from V and 0 bases from J, with 12 bases in between. CDR3 length: 15 residues. DNA for the CDR3: TGTGCCAGCAGCGGGGGAGCACCTAGCACAGATACGCAGTATTTT. The encoded protein is CASSGGAPSTDTQYF.

The V call is TRBV6-2 or TRBV6-3, the J call TRBJ2-3, with no clear D. The V gene lost 5 bases and the J gene lost 2 bases, with 11 bases spanning the gap. Germline loops: CDR1 MNHEY, CDR2 SVGEGT. This CDR3 is 14 amino acids long. The CDR3 sequence is CASSPVANTDTQYF. The CDR3 DNA sequence: TGTGCCAGCAGTCCCGTTGCGAACACAGATACGCAGTATTTT.

The V and J genes are TRBV30 and TRBJ1-2; no clear D gene. CDR3 length equals 12 residues. V dropped 3 bases and J dropped 4 bases, with 9 bases sitting between them. CDR1 is GTSNPN, CDR2 SVGIG, per germline (reference sequence). The CDR3 loop reads CAWRVYSYGYTF. The CDR3 DNA follows: TGTGCCTGGAGGGTATATAGCTATGGCTACACCTTC.

In its sample, this clonotype was seen many times. The chain joins TRBV10-3 to TRBJ2-2; D not certain. The V gene's germline CDR1 is ENHRY and CDR2 SYGVKD. The CDR3 contains 12 residues. Trimming pared 3 bases from V and 4 bases from J, leaving 3 bases between. CDR3 loop: CAISEVTGELFF. The CDR3 region has the DNA TGTGCCATCAGTGAAGTCACCGGGGAGCTGTTTTTT.

There are a few counts of this clonotype. V gene TRBV11-2 combines with J gene TRBJ1-6; 9 bases are shared with TRBD1. V trimming: 2 bases; J trimming: 6 bases; junction bases outside the gene matches: 11. The V gene's germline CDR1 is SGHAT and CDR2 FQNNGV. CDR3 length equals 18 residues. The CDR3 coding sequence is TGTGCCAGCAGCTTAATACCGGGACAGGGTTTTCGTAATTCACCCCTCCACTTT. Translated, it gives CASSLIPGQGFRNSPLHF.

This clonotype was counted only a few times. The junction does not match germline at one end; this may be a read error. The chain recombines TRBV7-7 with TRBJ2-1; 7 bases are a match to TRBD2. The germline gives CDR1 SSHAT, CDR2 FNYEAQ (reference sequence). This CDR3 is 16 amino acids long. The CDR3 nucleotides read TGTGCTAGCAGCCCCGGGGTAGCGGGTAAAAACAATGAGCAGTTCTTC. Amino acid sequence: CASSPGVAGKNNEQFF.

Note on this clonotype: A much larger clone is a single base away; this may be a read error. V usage is TRBV2 and J usage is TRBJ1-1; no clear D. The CDR3 contains 12 residues. CDR1 is SNHLY and CDR2 is FYNNEI in the germline V gene. The CDR3 protein is CASKMGSTEGFF. The DNA of the CDR3 is TGTGCCAGCAAGATGGGGAGCACTGAAGGTTTCTTT.

This clonotype was detected many times. The chain has TRBV27 and TRBJ2-3; D unclear. V lost 2 bases to trimming and J lost 2 bases, with 17 bases between them. Per germline, CDR1 MNHEY and CDR2 SMNVEV (reference sequence). The CDR3 covers 17 residues. The CDR3 nucleotides are TGTGCCAGCAGTTTACTCCGAGCTTCCGACCCCACAGATACGCAGTATTTT. It is translated as CASSLLRASDPTDTQYF.

The V gene is TRBV7-8, the J gene TRBJ2-7, with D perhaps matching TRBD1 (6 bases). Germline-derived CDR1 and CDR2 are SGHVS and FQNEAQ. V lost 7 bases and J 3 bases, leaving 19 bases between the germline ends. The CDR3 length is 15 residues. The CDR3 reads CASTPGVGPLYEQYV. The CDR3 bases are TGTGCCAGCACCCCAGGGGTTGGTCCCCTCTACGAGCAGTACGTC.

This clonotype was found many times. V is TRBV20-1 and J is TRBJ2-7; D is possibly TRBD2 (6 bases). Trimming pared 5 bases from V and 4 bases from J, leaving 15 bases between. The CDR3 loop spans 13 amino acids. Germline V CDR1 and CDR2: DFQATT, SNEGSKA (reference sequence). CDR3 in amino acids: CSARRRGEYEQYV. DNA for the CDR3: TGCAGTGCTCGCCGGCGGGGTGAATACGAGCAGTACGTC.

The chain joins TRBV6-5 to TRBJ2-6; the D is unclear. Deletions cut 8 bases from V and 0 bases from J, with 20 bases between. The CDR3 covers 18 residues. Germline CDR1 reads MNHEY; CDR2 reads SVGAGI. CDR3 bases: TGTGCCAGCGCCCTACACGGTGCCCTGATCTCTGGGGCCAACGTCCTGACTTTC. It yields the protein CASALHGALISGANVLTF.

This clonotype was seen at least ten times. CDR3 in amino acids: CASSSRQVRTEAFF. CDR3 nucleotides: TGTGCCAGCAGTTCTCGACAGGTCAGGACTGAAGCTTTCTTT. This chain links TRBV12-3 or TRBV12-4 with TRBJ1-1; a possible D gene is TRBD1 (6 bases). Trimming shortened V by 4 bases and J by 5 bases, and 14 bases separated the two germline ends. The CDR3 runs 14 residues.